This paragraph covers one T cell receptor (beta chain) sequence. The CDR3 contains 17 residues. Trimming cost V 5 bases and J 2 bases; bases outside gene matches: 12. From germline, CDR1 is SGHTA and CDR2 FQGNSA. The sample comes from a study of blood T cell repertoires in COVID-19. Authors' data handling: For nucleated cells, counts were estimated from reference gene primer amplification. Produced via immunoSEQ multiplex PCR; TCRdb's table is partial and in-frame only. V, J and clone size are those of that table, while D and trimming were read from the DNA. In the table there are tens of thousands of clones, roughly nine tenths of which are singletons.

The V call is TRBV7-2, the J call TRBJ2-1; 7 bases are a match to TRBD2. This clonotype was obtained from a human donor in a cohort sampled during active COVID-19. Sequenced input: peripheral blood. The CDR3 loop reads CASSPSLTSHTYNEQFF. The CDR3 nucleotides are TGTGCCAGCAGCCCGAGCTTGACTAGCCATACCTACAATGAGCAGTTCTTC.